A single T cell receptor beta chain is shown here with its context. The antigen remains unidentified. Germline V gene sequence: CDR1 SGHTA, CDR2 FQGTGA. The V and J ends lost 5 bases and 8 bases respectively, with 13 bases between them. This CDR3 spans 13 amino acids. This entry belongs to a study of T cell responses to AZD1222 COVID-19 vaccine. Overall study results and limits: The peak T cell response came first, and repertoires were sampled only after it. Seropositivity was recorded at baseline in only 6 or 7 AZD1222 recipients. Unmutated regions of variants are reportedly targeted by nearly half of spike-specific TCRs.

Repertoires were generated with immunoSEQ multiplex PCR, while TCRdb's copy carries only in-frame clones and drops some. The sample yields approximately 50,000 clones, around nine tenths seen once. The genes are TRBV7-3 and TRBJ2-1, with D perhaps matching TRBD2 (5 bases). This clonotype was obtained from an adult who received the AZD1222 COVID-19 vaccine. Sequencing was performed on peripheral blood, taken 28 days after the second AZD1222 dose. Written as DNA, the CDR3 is TGTGCCAGCAGCCCTAGCTGGGTTGATGAGCAGTTCTTC. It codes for CASSPSWVDEQFF.